These 18 T cell receptor beta chains were sequenced from one sample in a study of blood T cell repertoires in COVID-19. Here immunoSEQ multiplex PCR was the method, and the copy in TCRdb shows in-frame clones only, minus some. The top ten hold around 21% of the sample, which has roughly 73,000 clones, around 75% seen once. Material for sequencing was peripheral blood. The receptors shown here come from a man between 65 and 85 years old with acute or convalescent COVID-19.

This clone was detected a few times. The gene calls are TRBV6-2 or TRBV6-3 and TRBJ1-5, with 8 bases fitting TRBD1. The germline V gene has CDR1 MNHEY and CDR2 SVGEGT. The CDR3 loop spans 16 amino acids. Unmatched junction bases numbered 4, after V lost 0 bases and J lost 3 bases. The CDR3 region is CASSYSGTGTNQPQHF. For the CDR3, the DNA is TGTGCCAGCAGTTACTCGGGGACAGGTACCAATCAGCCCCAGCATTTT.

The J gene is TRBJ2-7, the V gene TRBV11-2; the D gene is possibly TRBD1 (6 bases). The V end lost 5 bases, the J end lost 4 bases, and 15 bases lay between the germline ends. The germline V gene encodes CDR1 SGHAT and CDR2 FQNNGV. The CDR3 runs to 14 residues. CDR3 DNA sequence: TGTGCCAGCAGCCCCTCTGGACAGCAGTACGAGCAGTACTTC. Translating gives CASSPSGQQYEQYF.

CDR3 nucleotides: TGTGCCAGCAGCCTCGGACTAGCGGGACTCACAGATACGCAGTATTTT. Residues: CASSLGLAGLTDTQYF. V usage is TRBV3-1 (or the pseudogene TRBV3-2) and J usage is TRBJ2-3; 12 bases match TRBD2. V shed 4 bases, J shed 2 bases, and the junction held 4 bases outside the gene matches. CDR3 length: 16 amino acids. The germline CDR1 and CDR2 sequences are LGHDT and YNNKEL (reference sequence).

The rearrangement links TRBV9 to TRBJ2-4; 10 nucleotides match TRBD1. V shed 5 bases, J shed 2 bases, and the junction held 10 bases outside the gene matches. Germline V gene lookup returns CDR1 SGDLS and CDR2 YYNGEE. This CDR3 has 17 residues. CDR3 sequence: CASSADQDRGTKNIQYF. The CDR3 DNA reads TGTGCCAGCAGTGCGGACCAGGACAGGGGGACCAAAAACATTCAGTACTTC. The full variable domain, completed using reference TRBV9 and TRBJ2-4, is DSGVTQTPKHLITATGQRVTLRCSPRSGDLSVYWYQQSLDQGLQFLIQYYNGEERAKGNILERFSAQQFPDLHSELNLSSLELGDSALYFCASSADQDRGTKNIQYFGAGTRLSVL.

This chain joins TRBV6-6 and TRBJ2-7; TRBD2 might be the D (6 bases). From germline, CDR1 is MNHNY and CDR2 SVGAGI (reference sequence). The CDR3 contains 14 residues. V lost 7 bases, J lost 4 bases, and 17 bases lay in between. The CDR3 here is CASTLKVGGYEQYF. The CDR3, as DNA: TGTGCCAGCACCCTAAAGGTGGGGGGATACGAGCAGTACTTC.

The chain carries TRBV19 and TRBJ1-4, with D unclear. The V gene's germline CDR1 is LNHDA and CDR2 SQIVND (reference sequence). Trimming shortened V by 9 bases and J by 6 bases, and 17 bases separated the two germline ends. The CDR3 has 14 residues. CDR3 protein: CASLDWDQDEKLFF. CDR3 sequence (DNA): TGTGCCAGCCTGGACTGGGATCAGGATGAAAAACTGTTTTTT. Full variable domain (remainder filled in from reference TRBV19 and TRBJ1-4): DGGITQSPKYLFRKEGQNVTLSCEQNLNHDAMYWYRQDPGQGLRLIYYSQIVNDFQKGDIAEGYSVSREKKESFPLTVTSAQKNPTAFYLCASLDWDQDEKLFFGSGTQLSVL.

The CDR3 loop is CASSLAQGYGELFF. CDR3 in DNA: TGCGCCAGCAGCTTGGCACAGGGGTACGGGGAGCTGTTTTTT. This chain joins TRBV5-1 and TRBJ2-2; TRBD1 matches at 7 bases. This CDR3 region has 14 residues. Germline CDR1 SGHRS, CDR2 YFSETQ. V shed 0 bases, J shed 7 bases, and the junction held 3 bases outside the gene matches.

The CDR3 loop reads CASGTLGSGYTF. The DNA of the CDR3 is TGTGCCAGCGGGACTTTGGGGTCCGGCTACACCTTC. This chain connects TRBV6-6 to TRBJ1-2, with D perhaps TRBD1 (5 bases). From germline, CDR1 is MNHNY and CDR2 SVGAGI (reference sequence). This CDR3 region has 12 residues. V shed 8 bases and J shed 8 bases, with 15 bases lying between them.

The chain employs TRBV11-2 and TRBJ1-6; TRBD1 agrees at 7 bases. The CDR3 loop spans 15 amino acids. Germline CDR1 reads SGHAT; CDR2 reads FQNNGV. Trimming at V came to 5 bases and at J to 9 bases, leaving 10 bases not matched to a gene. CDR3: CASSKSDRVISPLHF. The CDR3 DNA reads as TGTGCCAGCAGCAAATCCGACAGGGTGATTTCACCCCTCCACTTT.

The gene calls are TRBV6-1 and TRBJ1-4; 7 bases line up with TRBD1. After removal of 3 bases from V and 5 bases from J, the junction contained 0 bases not matched to a gene. In germline, CDR1 is MNHNS, CDR2 SASEGT. The CDR3 sequence is 13 residues long. The CDR3 loop reads CASSEDRNEKLFF. CDR3 nucleotides: TGTGCCAGCAGTGAGGACAGGAATGAAAAACTGTTTTTT.

The chain uses TRBV19 and TRBJ2-3; possible D gene TRBD2, 5 bases. CDR1 LNHDA and CDR2 SQIVND come from the germline V gene (reference sequence). CDR3 length: 12 residues. V lost 5 bases to trimming and J lost 6 bases, with 9 bases between them. In DNA, the CDR3 is TGTGCCAGTAGTTTGTGGAGGGATACGCAGTATTTT. Residues: CASSLWRDTQYF.

This clone was observed a single time. CDR3 region: CASNLGGSNEKLFF. In DNA, the CDR3 is TGTGCCAGCAACCTAGGGGGCAGTAATGAAAAACTGTTTTTT. This sequence joins TRBV3-1 (or the pseudogene TRBV3-2) and TRBJ1-4, with 7 positions matching TRBD1. The CDR3 is 14 amino acids. Germline assignment: CDR1 LGHDT and CDR2 YNNKEL (reference sequence). The trim removed 7 bases at V and 4 bases at J, leaving 6 bases unmatched.

The V and J genes are TRBV2 and TRBJ2-5; D unclear. Trimming left V 2 bases short and J 2 bases short, with 9 bases between. Germline loops: CDR1 SNHLY, CDR2 FYNNEI. The CDR3 runs 14 residues. The CDR3 DNA reads TGTGCCAGCAGTGAACGTCGGTCTCAAGAGACCCAGTACTTC. Protein: CASSERRSQETQYF.

The genes are TRBV7-6 and TRBJ1-3, with D tentatively TRBD1 (5 bases). The CDR3 sequence is 13 residues long. From germline, CDR1 is SGHVS and CDR2 FNYEAQ. Trimming took off 5 bases at V and 1 base at J, with 6 bases between the two ends. The CDR3 loop is CASSRGSGNTIYF. The CDR3 DNA follows: TGTGCCAGCAGCCGGGGGTCTGGAAACACCATATATTTT.

This clone turned up a few times. The chain carries TRBV28 and TRBJ1-1; D remains unclear. The germline V gene has CDR1 MDHEN and CDR2 SYDVKM. CDR3 length equals 14 residues. The V end lost 5 bases, the J end lost 3 bases, and 13 bases lay between the germline ends. CDR3 amino acids: CASSLPGVYTEAFF. The CDR3 bases are TGTGCCAGCAGTCTCCCCGGAGTTTACACTGAAGCTTTCTTT. Complete variable domain (other parts from reference TRBV28 and TRBJ1-1): DVKVTQSSRYLVKRTGEKVFLECVQDMDHENMFWYRQDPGLGLRLIYFSYDVKMKEKGDIPEGYSVSREKKERFSLILESASTNQTSMYLCASSLPGVYTEAFFGQGTRLTVV.

This clone has more than one count but fewer than ten. This chain links TRBV14 with TRBJ1-4, with D possibly being TRBD1 (5 bases). The CDR3 runs to 12 residues. Trimming took 4 bases from V and 10 from J, leaving 10 bases between them. Per the germline V gene, CDR1 is SGHDN and CDR2 is FVKESK. CDR3: CASSLGGGKLFF. The CDR3 nucleotides read TGTGCCAGCAGCCTGGGGGGGGGAAAACTGTTTTTT.

This clone showed up just once. The chain combines TRBV28 with TRBJ1-1; 8 nucleotides line up with TRBD1. V lost 2 bases to trimming and J lost 11 bases; unmatched junction nucleotides: 13. The CDR3 has 15 amino acids. Germline CDR1 is MDHEN and CDR2 is SYDVKM. This CDR3 is CASSLGSPQGGTAFF. DNA of the CDR3: TGTGCCAGCAGTTTAGGTTCCCCACAGGGGGGGACGGCTTTCTTT.

This chain joins TRBV4-1 and TRBJ2-7; 8 nucleotides align to TRBD2. Germline-derived CDR1 and CDR2 are MGHRA and YSYEKL. This CDR3 region has 15 residues. Trimming at V came to 3 bases and at J to 3 bases, leaving 7 bases not matched to a gene. The CDR3 DNA reads TGCGCCAGCAGCCACTTAGCGGGACCGATCTACGAGCAGTACTTC. Protein product: CASSHLAGPIYEQYF.